The clone carrying this T cell receptor (beta chain) was observed a single time. This specimen belongs to a study of OX40 agonist ivuxolimab in advanced cancers. Libraries were prepared by immunoSEQ multiplex PCR; TCRdb keeps only in-frame clonotypes and omits some of them. The sample lists some 68,000 clones; about 88% were seen once. With 5 bases clipped from V and 2 bases from J, the junction kept 5 bases outside the gene matches. The germline CDR1 and CDR2 sequences are SQVTM and ANQGSEA. This CDR3 has 13 amino acids. This specimen was CD4+ or CD8+ T cells sorted from blood, taken in a trial of the OX40 agonist ivuxolimab. The rearrangement uses TRBV29-1 and TRBJ1-2, with 7 bases matching TRBD1. This sequence was found in an adult with an advanced solid tumor such as melanoma, head and neck, liver or kidney cancer. In nucleotides, the CDR3 is TGCAGCGTTTACAGACAGGGAAACTATGGCTACACCTTC. It is translated as CSVYRQGNYGYTF.